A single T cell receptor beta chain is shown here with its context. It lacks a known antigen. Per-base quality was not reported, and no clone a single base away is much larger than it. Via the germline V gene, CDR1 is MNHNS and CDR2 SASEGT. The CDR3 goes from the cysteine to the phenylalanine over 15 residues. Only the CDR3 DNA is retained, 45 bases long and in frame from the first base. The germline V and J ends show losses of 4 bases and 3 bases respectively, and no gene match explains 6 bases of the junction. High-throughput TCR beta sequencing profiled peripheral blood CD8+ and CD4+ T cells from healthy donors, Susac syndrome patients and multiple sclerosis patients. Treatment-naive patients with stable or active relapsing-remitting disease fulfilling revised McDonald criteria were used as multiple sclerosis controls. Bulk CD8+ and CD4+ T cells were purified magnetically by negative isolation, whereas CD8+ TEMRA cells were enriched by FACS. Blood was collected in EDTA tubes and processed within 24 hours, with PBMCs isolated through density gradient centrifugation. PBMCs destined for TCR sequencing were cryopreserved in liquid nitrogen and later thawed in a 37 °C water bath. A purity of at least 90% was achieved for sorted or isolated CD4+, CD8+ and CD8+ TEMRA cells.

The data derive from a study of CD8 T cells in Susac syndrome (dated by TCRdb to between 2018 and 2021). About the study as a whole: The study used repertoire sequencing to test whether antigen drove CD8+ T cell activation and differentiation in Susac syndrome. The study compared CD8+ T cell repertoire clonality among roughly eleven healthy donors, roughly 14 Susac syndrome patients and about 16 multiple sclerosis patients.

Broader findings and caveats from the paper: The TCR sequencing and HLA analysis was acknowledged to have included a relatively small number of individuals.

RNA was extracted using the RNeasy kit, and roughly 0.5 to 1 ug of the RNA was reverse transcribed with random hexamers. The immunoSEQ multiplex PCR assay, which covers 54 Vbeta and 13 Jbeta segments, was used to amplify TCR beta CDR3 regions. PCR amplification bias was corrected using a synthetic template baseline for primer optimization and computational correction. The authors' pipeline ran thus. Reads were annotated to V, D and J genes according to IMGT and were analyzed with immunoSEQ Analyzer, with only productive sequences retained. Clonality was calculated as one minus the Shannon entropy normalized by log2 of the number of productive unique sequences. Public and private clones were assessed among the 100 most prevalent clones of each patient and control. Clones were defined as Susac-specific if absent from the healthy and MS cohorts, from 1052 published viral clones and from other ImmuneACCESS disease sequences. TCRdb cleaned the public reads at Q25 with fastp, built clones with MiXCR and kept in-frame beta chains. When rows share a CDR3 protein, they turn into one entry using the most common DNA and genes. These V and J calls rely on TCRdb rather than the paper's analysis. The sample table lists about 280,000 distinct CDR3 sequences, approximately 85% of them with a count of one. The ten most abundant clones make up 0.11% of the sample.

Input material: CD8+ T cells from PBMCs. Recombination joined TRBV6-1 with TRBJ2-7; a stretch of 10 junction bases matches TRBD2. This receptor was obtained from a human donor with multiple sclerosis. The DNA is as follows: TGTGCCAGCAGTGTGGTCCCTAGCGGGAGCTACGAGCAGTACTTC. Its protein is CASSVVPSGSYEQYF.